This T cell receptor beta chain is drawn from a study of OX40 agonist ivuxolimab in advanced cancers. Whole-study context: Every 2 weeks, ivuxolimab was infused into the patients intravenously at between 0.01 and 10 mg/kg.

Only in-frame clones appear in the TCRdb table, and some are missing; sequencing was by immunoSEQ multiplex PCR. This sample has 30,000 to 45,000 clones, with 74% found just once. Sequenced here: CD4+ or CD8+ T cells sorted from blood, sampled in a trial of the OX40 agonist ivuxolimab. The sequence was obtained from an adult with an advanced solid tumor such as melanoma, head and neck, liver or kidney cancer.

CDR3 amino acids: CASSFRDFNGYTF. DNA of the CDR3: TGTGCCAGCAGTTTTCGGGACTTTAATGGCTACACCTTC. The chain couples TRBV27 to TRBJ1-2; tentative D call: TRBD1 (5 bases). Germline V gives CDR1 MNHEY, CDR2 SMNVEV (reference sequence). The V end was cut by 3 bases, the J end by 6 bases, with 11 bases between. The CDR3 runs to 13 residues.